These T cell receptor beta chains were read from a single sample in a study of immune cell composition in non-small cell lung cancer. Method: immunoSEQ multiplex PCR; TCRdb's copy keeps in-frame clones and lacks some. The sample has 9,500 to 14,000 clones; approximately 60% are singletons. The specimen was lung tumor tissue. The receptors were sampled from a human donor with non-small cell lung cancer. CDR3s include the opening cysteine and the closing phenylalanine or tryptophan. D genes are given only for firm matches. Clone size, where shown, is once, few, many, or a class for clones that have expanded.

clone_size	d_call	j_call	v_call	cdr3_aa	cdr3_nt
.	TRBD2	TRBJ2-1	TRBV6-1	CASSEPLTSGIQEQFF	TGTGCCAGCAGTGAACCGCTGACTAGCGGGATTCAAGAGCAGTTCTTC
once	.	TRBJ1-5	TRBV10-2	CASSDSSLNQPQHF	TGCGCCAGCTCAGACAGTTCACTCAATCAGCCCCAGCATTTT
.	.	TRBJ2-1	TRBV19	CASSPRGYNEQFF	TGTGCCAGTAGTCCCCGGGGATACAATGAGCAGTTCTTC
medium-sized	.	TRBJ2-7	TRBV2	CASSVLAHRAEQYF	TGTGCCAGCAGTGTGCTAGCCCACCGGGCAGAGCAGTACTTC
.	.	TRBJ2-5	TRBV7-9	CASQRPTGLETQYF	TGTGCCAGCCAGCGTCCGACAGGCTTAGAGACCCAGTACTTC
.	TRBD2	TRBJ2-1	TRBV6-5	CASSFTSGSGYNEQFF	TGTGCCAGCAGTTTCACTAGCGGGAGCGGATACAATGAGCAGTTCTTC
.	.	TRBJ2-7	TRBV30	CAWSALTGYGEQYF	TGTGCCTGGAGTGCCTTAACAGGGTACGGCGAGCAGTACTTC
.	.	TRBJ2-2	TRBV9	CASSVGPPDLGGELFF	TGTGCCAGCAGCGTAGGACCGCCTGATCTAGGCGGGGAGCTGTTTTTT
.	.	TRBJ1-1	TRBV4-1	CASSQEAGEAFF	TGCGCCAGCAGCCAAGAGGCAGGTGAAGCTTTCTTT
.	.	TRBJ1-3	TRBV4-3	CASSQDGRGQGNTIYF	TGCGCCAGCAGCCAAGATGGGAGGGGCCAGGGAAACACCATATATTTT
.	.	TRBJ2-2	TRBV7-5	CASSLAGGELFF	TGTGCCAGCAGCTTGGCGGGAGGGGAGCTGTTTTTT
once	.	TRBJ2-5	TRBV9	CASSVSLKETQYF	TGTGCCAGCAGCGTAAGCTTAAAAGAGACCCAGTACTTC
few	.	TRBJ2-1	TRBV7-9	CASSLSDNEQFF	TGTGCCAGCAGCCTTAGCGACAATGAGCAGTTCTTC
.	TRBD2	TRBJ2-3	TRBV5-4	CASSLGLAGPTDTQYF	TGTGCCAGCAGCTTGGGCCTAGCGGGGCCCACAGATACGCAGTATTTT
.	.	TRBJ2-3	TRBV30	CAWSKGSGTQYF	TGTGCCTGGAGTAAGGGTAGCGGTACGCAGTATTTT
.	.	TRBJ1-5	TRBV2	CASSEVGRVQPQHF	TGTGCCAGCAGTGAAGTAGGGAGGGTGCAGCCCCAGCATTTT
.	.	TRBJ2-2	TRBV19	CASSEYTGELFF	TGTGCCAGTAGTGAGTACACCGGGGAGCTGTTTTTT
.	.	TRBJ2-7	TRBV10-3	CAISEPTWEDEQYF	TGTGCCATCAGTGAACCCACCTGGGAGGACGAGCAGTACTTC
.	TRBD2	TRBJ2-3	TRBV9	CASSGGTSGLTDTQYF	TGTGCCAGCAGCGGCGGGACTAGCGGACTCACAGATACGCAGTATTTT
.	.	TRBJ2-1	TRBV27	CASSLEWRGLNEQFF	TGTGCCAGCAGTTTGGAATGGCGGGGGCTCAATGAGCAGTTCTTC
.	TRBD1	TRBJ2-7	TRBV2	CASSAPVAGGTYEQYF	TGTGCCAGCAGTGCCCCGGTCGCAGGGGGAACCTACGAGCAGTACTTC
few	TRBD2	TRBJ2-7	TRBV5-1	CASSFSGGYDEQYF	TGCGCCAGCAGCTTTAGCGGGGGTTACGACGAGCAGTACTTC
few	TRBD2	TRBJ2-2	TRBV5-5	CASSPRTSGNTGELFF	TGTGCCAGCAGCCCACGGACTAGCGGTAACACCGGGGAGCTGTTTTTT
few	TRBD2	TRBJ2-3	TRBV27	CASSSRTSGSGGADTQYF	TGTGCCAGCAGTTCCAGGACTAGCGGGAGTGGAGGGGCAGATACGCAGTATTTT
.	TRBD2	TRBJ2-3	TRBV5-1	CASSSGLAGADTQYF	TGCGCCAGCAGCTCGGGACTAGCGGGAGCAGATACGCAGTATTTT
.	.	TRBJ2-1	TRBV30	CAWSRSYNEQFF	TGTGCCTGGAGTCGGAGTTACAATGAGCAGTTCTTC
.	TRBD2	TRBJ2-1	TRBV7-3	CASSLEGTSGTYEQFF	TGTGCCAGCAGCTTAGAGGGGACTAGCGGGACTTATGAGCAGTTCTTC
.	TRBD1	TRBJ1-1	TRBV11-2	CASSLAFARGMSNTEAFF	TGTGCCAGCAGCTTAGCTTTTGCCAGGGGGATGTCGAACACTGAAGCTTTCTTT